This T cell receptor (beta chain) originates from a study of OX40 agonist ivuxolimab in advanced cancers. General study findings and limits: In general, CD8+ T cells held more expanded clones than CD4+ did, on average. Low normalized clonal expansion also occurred in some nonresponding patients.

Comment on this clone: Antigen specificity is unknown.

Here immunoSEQ multiplex PCR was the method, and the copy in TCRdb shows in-frame clones only, minus some. The profile covers around 80,000 clones, with approximately 89% appearing a single time and approximately 0.2% taken by the ten largest. The timepoints at which blood was sampled were baseline, cycle 4 day 1, and cycle 7 day 1. This TCR came from an adult with an advanced solid tumor such as melanoma, head and neck, liver or kidney cancer. The sequences come from CD4+ or CD8+ T cells sorted from blood, collected in a trial of the OX40 agonist ivuxolimab.

CDR3 in amino acids: CASSPTREETQYF. In nucleotides, the CDR3 is TGTGCCAGCTCCCCAACCAGGGAAGAGACCCAGTACTTC. V gene TRBV7-9 combines with J gene TRBJ2-5, with D perhaps matching TRBD1 (5 bases). Germline CDR1 reads SEHNR; CDR2 reads FQNEAQ (reference sequence). CDR3 length: 13 amino acids. V lost 8 bases, J lost 3 bases, and 13 bases lay in between.